The 24 T cell receptor beta chains in this list originate from one sample, sequenced in a study of T cells in Graves' hyperthyroidism and ophthalmopathy. Amplified TCR beta CDR3 regions derived from RNA transcripts. A set of HTBI primers served as the primers for a first-round RT-PCR of the TCR CDR3. TCRdb re-called the multiplex PCR reads with MiXCR, one entry per CDR3 protein. The sample consists of about 270,000 distinct CDR3 sequences, roughly 22% of them appearing once. The sequencing input was blood. Every receptor here comes from a young man with Graves' ophthalmopathy.

CDR3 sequence: CASNAGGWGGEQFF. The DNA of the CDR3 is TGTGCCAGTAATGCGGGTGGGTGGGGCGGTGAGCAGTTCTTC. The chain recombines TRBV19 with TRBJ2-1; the D call may be TRBD1 or TRBD2 (5 bases each). Germline CDR1 reads LNHDA; CDR2 reads SQIVND (reference sequence). V lost 7 bases, J lost 9 bases, and 19 bases lay in between. This CDR3 has 14 residues. Supplemented by reference TRBV19 and TRBJ2-1, the full variable domain reads DGGITQSPKYLFRKEGQNVTLSCEQNLNHDAMYWYRQDPGQGLRLIYYSQIVNDFQKGDIAEGYSVSREKKESFPLTVTSAQKNPTAFYLCASNAGGWGGEQFFGPGTRLTVL.

The chain joins TRBV7-9 to TRBJ2-7; 11 bases match TRBD2. Trimming removed 5 bases from V and 6 bases from J; junction bases left unmatched: 12. The germline V gene has CDR1 SEHNR and CDR2 FQNEAQ (reference sequence). The CDR3 covers 16 residues. CDR3 bases: TGTGCCAGCAGCCGATTAGCGGGAGGGGGCCTAAGCGAGCAGTACTTC. Translation: CASSRLAGGGLSEQYF.

This clonotype appeared many times. The genes are TRBV15 and TRBJ2-5; 8 nucleotides agree with TRBD1. Germline lookup yields CDR1 LNHNV and CDR2 YYDKDF (reference sequence). V lost 1 base, J lost 2 bases, and 3 bases stayed unmatched. CDR3 size: 15 residues. In DNA, the CDR3 is TGTGCCACCAGCAGAGGGGACAGGTTACAAGAGACCCAGTACTTC. Encoded protein: CATSRGDRLQETQYF.

This clonotype was observed at least ten times. V gene TRBV28 combines with J gene TRBJ2-7, with 9 nucleotides matching TRBD2. The trim removed 6 bases at V and 5 bases at J, leaving 20 bases unmatched. CDR3 size: 18 residues. The V gene's germline CDR1 is MDHEN and CDR2 SYDVKM. The CDR3 sequence is CASRHPGVGLASGDEQYF. Written as DNA, the CDR3 is TGTGCCAGCAGACACCCAGGGGTCGGACTAGCGAGTGGGGACGAGCAGTACTTC.

V usage is TRBV3-1 and J usage is TRBJ2-5; TRBD2 is a possible D gene (6 bases). The V gene's germline CDR1 is LGHDT and CDR2 YNNKEL (reference sequence). The CDR3 is 16 amino acids. V lost 0 bases, J lost 5 bases, and 16 bases lay in between. The CDR3 DNA reads TGTGCCAGCAGCCAAGATGGAGCGGGCGTCATTGAGACCCAGTACTTC. It specifies CASSQDGAGVIETQYF.

Only a few counts were recorded for this clonotype. The chain joins TRBV20-1 to TRBJ2-7, with 7 nucleotides matching TRBD2. The ends lost 0 bases at V and 1 base at J; junction bases unmatched: 9. The CDR3 extends over 16 amino acids. Germline V CDR1 and CDR2: DFQATT, SNEGSKA (reference sequence). The CDR3 spells CSARDIRAGTSYEQYF. The CDR3 DNA follows: TGCAGTGCTAGAGATATACGAGCGGGGACTTCCTACGAGCAGTACTTC.

In this sample, this clonotype turned up many times. The chain couples TRBV7-3 to TRBJ2-3; D call uncertain. This CDR3 comprises 13 residues. Trimming pared 2 bases from V and 9 bases from J, leaving 12 bases between. Germline CDR1 and CDR2: SGHTA and FQGTGA. The CDR3 DNA reads as TGTGCCAGCAGCTTAGATGGCGACGAAACGCAGTATTTT. Translating it yields CASSLDGDETQYF.

The sample holds a few counts of this clonotype. This rearrangement joins TRBV20-1 to TRBJ2-1; TRBD2 matches 9 bases. V shed 2 bases and J 6 bases; nucleotides not matched to a gene: 2. Germline assignment: CDR1 DFQATT and CDR2 SNEGSKA (reference sequence). The CDR3 length is 13 residues. CDR3 nucleotides: TGCAGTGCTAGATTAGCGGGGGCCAATGAGCAGTTCTTC. Translating it yields CSARLAGANEQFF.

This clonotype occurred a few times. The chain has TRBV27 and TRBJ1-2, with unresolved D. Germline CDR1 reads MNHEY; CDR2 reads SMNVEV (reference sequence). The CDR3 extends over 17 amino acids. Trimming shortened V by 5 bases and J by 3 bases, and 22 bases separated the two germline ends. The CDR3 protein is CASSLLGPDLLYYGYTF. The CDR3 DNA is TGTGCCAGCAGTCTTTTGGGCCCAGATCTCCTTTACTATGGCTACACCTTC.

The rearrangement joins TRBV6-2 or TRBV6-3 to TRBJ2-7, with D perhaps TRBD1 (6 bases). V was clipped by 3 bases and J by 2 bases, with 14 bases between them. CDR1 and CDR2 (germline): MNHEY, SVGEGT. The length of the CDR3 is 15 residues. CDR3 protein: CASSYKDRVAYEQYF. The CDR3 DNA reads TGTGCCAGCAGTTATAAGGACAGAGTCGCCTACGAGCAGTACTTC.

This clonotype has at least ten counts. The chain employs TRBV5-8 and TRBJ1-1; tentative D call: TRBD1 (6 bases). This CDR3 comprises 13 residues. In germline, CDR1 is SGHTS, CDR2 YDEGEE. V was clipped by 6 bases and J by 5 bases, with 14 bases between them. The CDR3 region has the DNA TGTGCCAGCAACCGAGGGGGAGGGACTGAAGCTTTCTTT. The encoded protein is CASNRGGGTEAFF.

This clonotype was observed many times. The rearrangement links TRBV6-1 to TRBJ2-7, with 7 bases matching TRBD1. CDR1 MNHNS and CDR2 SASEGT come from the germline V gene. The CDR3 is made up of 14 amino acids. V shed 5 bases, J shed 2 bases, and the junction held 6 bases outside the gene matches. The CDR3 loop reads CASSQPGQTYEQYF. CDR3 coding DNA: TGTGCCAGCAGTCAACCGGGACAGACCTACGAGCAGTACTTC.

V usage is TRBV2 and J usage is TRBJ1-5; the match to TRBD1 covers 10 bases. CDR3 length: 13 residues. The V gene's germline CDR1 is SNHLY and CDR2 FYNNEI. V was clipped by 9 bases and J by 6 bases; unmatched bases: 5. The chain's CDR3 is CASVRTGGQPQHF. In DNA form, the CDR3 reads TGTGCCAGTGTCCGGACAGGGGGTCAGCCCCAGCATTTT. The variable domain in full, completed from reference TRBV2 and TRBJ1-5, reads EPEVTQTPSHQVTQMGQEVILRCVPISNHLYFYWYRQILGQKVEFLVSFYNNEISEKSEIFDDQFSVERPDGSNFTLKIRSTKLEDSAMYFCASVRTGGQPQHFGDGTRLSIL.

The chain couples TRBV27 to TRBJ1-2, with D perhaps matching TRBD1 (6 bases). V lost 4 bases to trimming and J lost 7 bases, with 13 bases between them. Germline V CDR1 and CDR2: MNHEY, SMNVEV (reference sequence). The CDR3 loop spans 13 amino acids. CDR3 sequence reads: CASSSNRVSGYTF. CDR3 DNA sequence: TGTGCCAGCAGTTCTAACAGGGTTTCTGGCTACACCTTC.

The V gene is TRBV14, the J gene TRBJ2-3; no definite D call. V was trimmed by 1 base and J by 7 bases, leaving 6 bases between them. The CDR3 has 12 amino acids. Germline V gene sequence: CDR1 SGHDN, CDR2 FVKESK. The CDR3 spells CASSQVGNTQYF. The DNA for the CDR3 is TGTGCCAGCAGCCAAGTGGGCAATACGCAGTATTTT.

This clonotype was detected ten times or more. This rearrangement joins TRBV6-1 to TRBJ2-5; maybe TRBD1 (7 bases). The germline CDR1 and CDR2 sequences are MNHNS and SASEGT. Trimming took 4 bases from V and 5 from J, leaving 17 bases between them. This CDR3 contains 15 residues. CDR3 amino acids: CASSGQQGRLETQYF. CDR3 coding DNA: TGTGCCAGCAGTGGTCAACAGGGGAGGTTGGAGACCCAGTACTTC.

This clonotype has more than one count but fewer than ten. The chain links TRBV7-9 to TRBJ2-7, with D perhaps TRBD1 or TRBD2 (6 bases each). Germline-derived CDR1 and CDR2 are SEHNR and FQNEAQ (reference sequence). V was cut by 0 bases and J by 0 bases, with 12 bases left in between. This CDR3 has 16 amino acids. CDR3 residues: CASSLALGGSSYEQYF. CDR3 DNA sequence: TGTGCCAGCAGCTTAGCGCTGGGGGGCTCCTCCTACGAGCAGTACTTC.

A note on this clonotype: A much more abundant neighbour one base away suggests this may be a read error. The V and J genes are TRBV6-1 and TRBJ2-1; D gene uncertain. The CDR3 consists of 16 residues. Deletions cut 0 bases from V and 0 bases from J, with 9 bases between. Germline lookup yields CDR1 MNHNS and CDR2 SASEGT. The CDR3 coding sequence is TGTGCCAGCAGTGAAGCTTACACGAGCTCCTACAATGAGCAGTTCTTC. Its protein product is CASSEAYTSSYNEQFF.

This clonotype was picked up many times. This chain connects TRBV28 to TRBJ1-1; D is undetermined. CDR1 is MDHEN and CDR2 is SYDVKM in the germline V gene. The ends were cut back, 5 bases at V and 3 bases at J, with 16 bases in the middle. This CDR3 comprises 15 residues. DNA of the CDR3: TGTGCCAGCAGTCTATTAGGGCAGGCGGACACTGAAGCTTTCTTT. It codes for CASSLLGQADTEAFF.

The sample holds many counts of this clonotype. The chain's CDR3 is CASSRSDNRQPQHF. The CDR3 DNA follows: TGTGCCAGCAGTCGATCCGACAATAGGCAGCCCCAGCATTTT. The chain recombines TRBV6-1 with TRBJ1-5; D is undetermined. CDR1 and CDR2 from the germline V gene are MNHNS and SASEGT. The CDR3 has 14 residues. The V end was cut by 5 bases, the J end by 7 bases, with 15 bases between.

The table lists this clonotype with many counts. J is TRBJ2-1 and V is TRBV9; perhaps D is TRBD1 or TRBD2 (5 bases each). Germline CDR1 and CDR2: SGDLS and YYNGEE. The germline V and J ends were trimmed by 1 base and 6 bases, with 20 bases remaining between them. The CDR3 loop spans 17 amino acids. CDR3: CASSVWGTPGPSNEQFF. CDR3 nucleotide sequence: TGTGCCAGCAGCGTATGGGGCACCCCGGGACCCTCCAATGAGCAGTTCTTC.

The CDR3, as DNA: TGTGCCAGCAGCTCAATCCGAAGCGGGAGTTCCGGGGAGCTGTTTTTT. This translates into CASSSIRSGSSGELFF. The chain combines TRBV7-9 with TRBJ2-2; 8 bases fit TRBD2. The CDR3 spans 16 residues. Germline-derived CDR1 and CDR2 are SEHNR and FQNEAQ (reference sequence). V was pared by 4 bases and J by 6 bases, with 10 bases of the junction left unmatched. The whole variable domain, filled in from reference TRBV7-9 and TRBJ2-2, reads DTGVSQNPRHKITKRGQNVTFRCDPISEHNRLYWYRQTLGQGPEFLTYFQNEAQLEKSRLLSDRFSAERPKGSFSTLEIQRTEQGDSAMYLCASSSIRSGSSGELFFGEGSRLTVL.

This clonotype was observed a handful of times. The V and J genes are TRBV4-1 and TRBJ2-3, with 8 bases identical to TRBD1. V gave up 8 bases and J gave up 0 bases; unmatched junction bases: 10. The CDR3 sequence is 16 residues long. Germline-derived CDR1 and CDR2 are MGHRA and YSYEKL. DNA of the CDR3: TGCGCCAGCGGGGACAGGACGAAGACTAGCACAGATACGCAGTATTTT. This encodes CASGDRTKTSTDTQYF.

This clonotype has a count of ten or more. The gene calls are TRBV13 and TRBJ2-7; a possible D gene is TRBD1 (5 bases). Germline CDR1 and CDR2: PRHDT and FYEKMQ (reference sequence). The CDR3 length is 15 residues. Trimming pared 5 bases from V and 1 base from J, leaving 15 bases between. CDR3 protein: CASSGNPTVSYEQYF. The CDR3 nucleotides read TGTGCCAGCAGCGGGAACCCGACAGTTTCCTACGAGCAGTACTTC.